This T cell receptor beta chain was obtained from a study of blood T cell repertoires in COVID-19. Study summary: The analysed material was cDNA or gDNA that came from T cells, B-cell-depleted T cells, or PBMCs.

Profiled with immunoSEQ multiplex PCR; TCRdb holds only in-frame clones, not every one. The data show roughly 64,000 clones, with just over 85% seen just once and 3% to 3.5% held by the top ten. The sample consisted of peripheral blood. This receptor was identified in a man between 50 and 59 years old with active COVID-19.

Written as DNA, the CDR3 is TGCGCCAGCAGCGCAACGAGCGGCCACAATGAGCAGTTCTTC. Its protein is CASSATSGHNEQFF. The genes are TRBV5-1 and TRBJ2-1, with a tentative D call TRBD2 (5 bases). Germline V gene sequence: CDR1 SGHRS, CDR2 YFSETQ. The V end was cut by 4 bases, the J end by 5 bases, with 13 bases between. This CDR3 contains 14 residues.